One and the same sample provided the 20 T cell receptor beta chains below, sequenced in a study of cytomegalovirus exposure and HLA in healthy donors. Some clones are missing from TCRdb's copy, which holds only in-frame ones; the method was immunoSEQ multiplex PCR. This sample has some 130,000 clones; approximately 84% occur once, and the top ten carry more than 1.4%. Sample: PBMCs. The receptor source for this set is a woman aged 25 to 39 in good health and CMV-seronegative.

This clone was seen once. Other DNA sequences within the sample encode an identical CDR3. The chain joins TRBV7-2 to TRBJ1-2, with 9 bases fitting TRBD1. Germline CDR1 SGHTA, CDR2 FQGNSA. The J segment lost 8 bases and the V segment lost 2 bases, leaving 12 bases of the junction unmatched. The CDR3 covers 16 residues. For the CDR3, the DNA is TGTGCCAGCAGCTTAAGTTCGGACAGGGGAGGTCCGGGCTACACCTTC. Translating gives CASSLSSDRGGPGYTF. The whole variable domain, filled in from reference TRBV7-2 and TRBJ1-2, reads GAGVSQSPSNKVTEKGKDVELRCDPISGHTALYWYRQSLGQGLEFLIYFQGNSAPDKSGLPSDRFSAERTGGSVSTLTIQRTQQEDSAVYLCASSLSSDRGGPGYTFGSGTRLTVV.

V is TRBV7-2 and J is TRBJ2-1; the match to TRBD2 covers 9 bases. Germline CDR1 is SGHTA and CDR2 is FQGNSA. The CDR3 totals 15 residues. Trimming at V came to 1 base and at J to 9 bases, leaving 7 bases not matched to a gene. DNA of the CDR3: TGTGCCAGCAGCTTAGTTTGGCGGGGGGGCGGTGAGCAGTTCTTC. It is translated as CASSLVWRGGGEQFF. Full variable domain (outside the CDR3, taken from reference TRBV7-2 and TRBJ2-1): GAGVSQSPSNKVTEKGKDVELRCDPISGHTALYWYRQSLGQGLEFLIYFQGNSAPDKSGLPSDRFSAERTGGSVSTLTIQRTQQEDSAVYLCASSLVWRGGGEQFFGPGTRLTVL.

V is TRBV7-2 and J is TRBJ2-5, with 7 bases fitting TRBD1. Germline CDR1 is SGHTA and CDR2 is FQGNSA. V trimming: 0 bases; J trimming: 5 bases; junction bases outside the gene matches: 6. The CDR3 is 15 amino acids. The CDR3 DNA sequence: TGTGCCAGCAGCTTAGCGCTAGGGGGCATGGAGACCCAGTACTTC. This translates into CASSLALGGMETQYF.

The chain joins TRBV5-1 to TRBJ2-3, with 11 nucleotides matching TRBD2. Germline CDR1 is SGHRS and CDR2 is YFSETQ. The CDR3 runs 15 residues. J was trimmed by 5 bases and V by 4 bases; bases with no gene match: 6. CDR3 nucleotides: TGCGCCAGCAGCGATCTAGCGGGGGGAGGAGATACGCAGTATTTT. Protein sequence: CASSDLAGGGDTQYF.

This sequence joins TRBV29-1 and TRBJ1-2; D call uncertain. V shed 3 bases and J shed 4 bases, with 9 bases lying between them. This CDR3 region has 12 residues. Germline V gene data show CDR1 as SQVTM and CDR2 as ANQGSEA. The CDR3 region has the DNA TGCAGCGTTGAGCACAGTTTCTATGGCTACACCTTC. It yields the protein CSVEHSFYGYTF.

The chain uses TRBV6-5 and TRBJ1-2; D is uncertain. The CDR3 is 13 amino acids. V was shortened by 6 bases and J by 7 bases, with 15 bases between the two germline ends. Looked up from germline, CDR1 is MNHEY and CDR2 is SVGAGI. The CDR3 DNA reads TGTGCCAGCAGCCCCCACGGGGAGGGTGGCTACACCTTC. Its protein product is CASSPHGEGGYTF.

The CDR3 nucleotides are TGTGCCAGCAGAAGAACAGGGGCTCACGGCTACACCTTC. Protein: CASRRTGAHGYTF. The rearrangement joins TRBV6-6 to TRBJ1-2; the match to TRBD1 covers 7 bases. Germline lookup yields CDR1 MNHNY and CDR2 SVGAGI (reference sequence). The CDR3 spans 13 residues. V trimming: 6 bases; J trimming: 8 bases; junction bases outside the gene matches: 9.

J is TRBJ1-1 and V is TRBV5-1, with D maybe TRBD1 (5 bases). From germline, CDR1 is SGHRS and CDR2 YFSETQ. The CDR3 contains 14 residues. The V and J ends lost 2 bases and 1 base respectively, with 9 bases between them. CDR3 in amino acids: CASSFSGSNTEAFF. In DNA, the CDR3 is TGCGCCAGCAGCTTTTCAGGGTCGAACACTGAAGCTTTCTTT.

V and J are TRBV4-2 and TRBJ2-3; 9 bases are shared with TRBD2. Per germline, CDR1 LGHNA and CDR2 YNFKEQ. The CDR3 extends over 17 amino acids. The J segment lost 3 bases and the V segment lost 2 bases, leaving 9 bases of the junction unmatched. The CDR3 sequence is CASSQLIPAGGTDTQYF. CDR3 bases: TGTGCCAGCAGCCAACTCATACCGGCGGGGGGGACAGATACGCAGTATTTT.

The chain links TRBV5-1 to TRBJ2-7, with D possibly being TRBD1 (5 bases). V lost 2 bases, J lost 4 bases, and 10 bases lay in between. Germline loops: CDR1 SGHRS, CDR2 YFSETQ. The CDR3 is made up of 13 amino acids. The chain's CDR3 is CASSFSRAYEQYF. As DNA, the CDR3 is TGCGCCAGCAGCTTTTCCAGGGCTTACGAGCAGTACTTC.

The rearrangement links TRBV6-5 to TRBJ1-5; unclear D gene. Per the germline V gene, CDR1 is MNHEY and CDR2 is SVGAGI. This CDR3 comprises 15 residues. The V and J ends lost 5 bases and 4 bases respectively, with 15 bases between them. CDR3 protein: CASSRTGSSNQPQHF. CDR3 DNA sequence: TGTGCCAGCAGTCGAACCGGGTCCTCGAATCAGCCCCAGCATTTT.

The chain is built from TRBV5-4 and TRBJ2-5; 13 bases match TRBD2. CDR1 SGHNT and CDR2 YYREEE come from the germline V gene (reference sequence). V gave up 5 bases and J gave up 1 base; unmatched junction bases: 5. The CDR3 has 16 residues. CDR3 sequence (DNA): TGTGCCAGCAGGCCGGGACTAGCGGGGACCCAAGAGACCCAGTACTTC. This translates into CASRPGLAGTQETQYF.

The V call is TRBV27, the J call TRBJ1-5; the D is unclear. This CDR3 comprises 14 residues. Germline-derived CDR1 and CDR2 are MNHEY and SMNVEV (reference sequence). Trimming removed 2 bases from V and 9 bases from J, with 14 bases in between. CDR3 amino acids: CASSLVGRVAPQHF. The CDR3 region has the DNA TGTGCCAGCAGTTTAGTCGGTCGGGTGGCGCCCCAGCATTTT.

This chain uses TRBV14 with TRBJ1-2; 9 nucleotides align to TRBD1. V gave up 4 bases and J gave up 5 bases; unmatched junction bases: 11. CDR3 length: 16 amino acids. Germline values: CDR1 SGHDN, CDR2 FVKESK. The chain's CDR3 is CASSPAGTGRIYGYTF. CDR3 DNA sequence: TGTGCCAGCAGCCCAGCCGGGACAGGGCGAATATATGGCTACACCTTC. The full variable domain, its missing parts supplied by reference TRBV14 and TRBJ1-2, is EAGVTQFPSHSVIEKGQTVTLRCDPISGHDNLYWYRRVMGKEIKFLLHFVKESKQDESGMPNNRFLAERTGGTYSTLKVQPAELEDSGVYFCASSPAGTGRIYGYTFGSGTRLTVV.

This CDR3 reads CASKAQIQGGYEQYF. The CDR3 nucleotides read TGTGCCAGCAAAGCACAAATACAGGGGGGGTACGAGCAGTACTTC. This chain joins TRBV6-6 and TRBJ2-7, with D possibly matching TRBD1 (8 bases). V was trimmed by 7 bases and J by 4 bases, leaving 20 bases between them. CDR3 length equals 15 residues. Germline-derived CDR1 and CDR2 are MNHNY and SVGAGI (reference sequence).

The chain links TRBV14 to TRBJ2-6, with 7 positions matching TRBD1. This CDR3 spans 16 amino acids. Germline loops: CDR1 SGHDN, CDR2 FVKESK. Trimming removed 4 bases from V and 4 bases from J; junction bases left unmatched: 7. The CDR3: CASSRIQGSGANVLTF. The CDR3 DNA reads TGTGCCAGCAGCCGAATACAGGGGTCCGGGGCCAACGTCCTGACTTTC.

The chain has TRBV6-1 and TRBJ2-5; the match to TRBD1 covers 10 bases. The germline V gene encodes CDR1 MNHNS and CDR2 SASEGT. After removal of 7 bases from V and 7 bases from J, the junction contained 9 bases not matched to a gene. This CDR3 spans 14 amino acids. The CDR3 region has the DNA TGTGCCAGCACTCCGGGACAGGGGTTTGGGACCCAGTACTTC. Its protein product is CASTPGQGFGTQYF.

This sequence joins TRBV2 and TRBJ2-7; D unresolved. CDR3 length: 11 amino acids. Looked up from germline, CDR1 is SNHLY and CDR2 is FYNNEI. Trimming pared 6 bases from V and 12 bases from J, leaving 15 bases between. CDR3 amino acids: CASSSYHRGYF. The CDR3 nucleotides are TGTGCCAGCAGCTCATACCATCGAGGGTACTTC.

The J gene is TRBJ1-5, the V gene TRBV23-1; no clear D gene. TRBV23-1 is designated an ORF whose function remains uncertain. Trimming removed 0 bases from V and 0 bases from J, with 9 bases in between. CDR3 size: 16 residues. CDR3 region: CASSQSDGNSNQPQHF. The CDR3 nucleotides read TGCGCCAGCAGTCAATCGGACGGGAATAGCAATCAGCCCCAGCATTTT.

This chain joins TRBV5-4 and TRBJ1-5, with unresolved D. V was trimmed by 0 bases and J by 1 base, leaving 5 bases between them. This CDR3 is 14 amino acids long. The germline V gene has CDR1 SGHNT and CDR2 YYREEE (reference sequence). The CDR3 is CASSLVGSNQPQHF. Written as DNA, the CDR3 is TGTGCCAGCAGCTTGGTCGGGAGCAATCAGCCCCAGCATTTT.